Each of the 32 T cell receptor beta chains below was sequenced from the same sample in a study of Graves' ophthalmopathy and Graves' hyperthyroidism. Investigators amplified TCR beta CDR3 regions from RNA transcripts. Second-round multiplex PCR followed a first-round RT-PCR using HTBI primers. TCRdb recomputed calls from the multiplex PCR reads with MiXCR, one row per CDR3 protein. This sample has under 350,000 distinct CDR3 sequences, with roughly 17% found just once. The sequencing sample was made of peripheral blood. These receptors were collected from an adult man with Graves' ophthalmopathy.

This clonotype was detected many times. This chain joins TRBV29-1 and TRBJ1-1; maybe TRBD1 (5 bases). The germline CDR1 and CDR2 sequences are SQVTM and ANQGSEA. V lost 2 bases and J 1 base, leaving 8 bases between the germline ends. The CDR3 has 13 residues. In DNA form, the CDR3 reads TGCAGCGTTGAAAGACAGTGGAACACTGAAGCTTTCTTT. Amino acid sequence: CSVERQWNTEAFF.

This clonotype was counted ten times or more. This rearrangement joins TRBV30 to TRBJ1-6; 7 positions agree with TRBD1. Germline V gene data show CDR1 as GTSNPN and CDR2 as SVGIG (reference sequence). V was pared by 0 bases and J by 8 bases, with 7 bases of the junction left unmatched. The CDR3 length is 15 residues. CDR3 sequence (DNA): TGTGCCTGGAGTGTACAGGGGTATCGGGATTCACCCCTCCACTTT. Translated, it gives CAWSVQGYRDSPLHF. Looking up the rest from reference TRBV30 and TRBJ1-6 gives the full variable domain: SQTIHQWPATLVQPVGSPLSLECTVEGTSNPNLYWYRQAAGRGLQLLFYSVGIGQISSEVPQNLSASRPQDRQFILSSKKLLLSDSGFYLCAWSVQGYRDSPLHFGNGTRLTVT.

Many counts were recorded for this clonotype. The V gene is TRBV12-3 or TRBV12-4, the J gene TRBJ2-5; 8 nucleotides agree with TRBD1. J was trimmed by 4 bases and V by 6 bases; bases with no gene match: 7. The CDR3 covers 14 residues. The CDR3 nucleotides are TGTGCCAGCAGCCCAGGACAGGGCGGAGAGACCCAGTACTTC. Amino acid sequence: CASSPGQGGETQYF.

This clonotype occurred many times. This rearrangement joins TRBV28 to TRBJ1-2; 10 nucleotides match TRBD1. Unmatched junction bases numbered 8, after V lost 6 bases and J lost 7 bases. Germline CDR1 MDHEN, CDR2 SYDVKM. There are 14 residues in the CDR3. The CDR3 loop is CASSPGTGAGGYTF. CDR3 nucleotides: TGTGCCAGCAGCCCAGGGACAGGGGCAGGTGGCTACACCTTC.

This clonotype was observed at least ten times. J is TRBJ2-7 and V is TRBV29-1; TRBD2 might be the D (5 bases). Trimming cost V 5 bases and J 4 bases, with 12 bases left between them. This CDR3 region has 12 residues. Germline CDR1 is SQVTM and CDR2 is ANQGSEA. The CDR3 DNA is TGCAGCGTTACAAGCGGACCTTACGAGCAGTACTTC. It encodes CSVTSGPYEQYF.

This clonotype was recorded at least ten times. The chain employs TRBV29-1 and TRBJ1-1; 8 nucleotides match TRBD1. V lost 6 bases, J lost 1 base, and 4 bases stayed unmatched. The CDR3 has 13 amino acids. Germline assignment: CDR1 SQVTM and CDR2 ANQGSEA. The CDR3 nucleotides are TGCAGCGTAGATGACAGGGGGAACACTGAAGCTTTCTTT. It yields the protein CSVDDRGNTEAFF. Combining the CDR3 with reference TRBV29-1 and TRBJ1-1 gives the whole variable domain SAVISQKPSRDICQRGTSLTIQCQVDSQVTMMFWYRQQPGQSLTLIATANQGSEATYESGFVIDKFPISRPNLTFSTLTVSNMSPEDSSIYLCSVDDRGNTEAFFGQGTRLTVV.

The CDR3 region is CASGGGLGGYTF. DNA of the CDR3: TGTGCCAGCGGGGGAGGCCTCGGGGGCTACACCTTC. V gene TRBV2 combines with J gene TRBJ1-2, with D possibly TRBD1 on 5 matching bases. Trimming removed 8 bases at V and 8 bases at J, with 15 bases between. The CDR3 length is 12 residues. Germline assignment: CDR1 SNHLY and CDR2 FYNNEI.

This clonotype was found many times. The rearrangement joins TRBV7-2 to TRBJ2-5; weak D call: TRBD2 (6 bases). The CDR3 loop spans 15 amino acids. Germline CDR1 reads SGHTA; CDR2 reads FQGNSA. V shed 1 base and J shed 5 bases, with 14 bases lying between them. The CDR3 DNA is TGTGCCAGCAGCTTAGTTTTGCGGGGCGCGGAGACCCAGTACTTC. Translated: CASSLVLRGAETQYF.

The chain uses TRBV10-2 and TRBJ1-3; D is perhaps TRBD1 (6 bases). The CDR3 is 15 amino acids. V shed 5 bases and J shed 1 base, with 12 bases lying between them. Germline CDR1 WSHSY, CDR2 SAAADI. This chain's CDR3 is CASSSTGPSGNTIYF. Here the CDR3 DNA reads TGCGCCAGCAGTTCGACAGGCCCTTCTGGAAACACCATATATTTT.

This clonotype has at least ten counts. The rearrangement joins TRBV5-6 to TRBJ2-7; 7 nucleotides match TRBD1. The CDR3 runs to 14 residues. Germline V gene data show CDR1 as SGHDT and CDR2 as YYEEEE. V gave up 3 bases and J gave up 3 bases; unmatched junction bases: 6. Written as DNA, the CDR3 is TGTGCCAGCAGCTGGGGACAGCTAAACTACGAGCAGTACTTC. Protein sequence: CASSWGQLNYEQYF.

This clonotype was counted many times. V is TRBV3-1 and J is TRBJ1-1; D is unresolved. With 2 bases removed from V and 3 bases from J, the gap between germline ends came to 7 bases. The CDR3 totals 13 residues. Germline CDR1 is LGHDT and CDR2 is YNNKEL (reference sequence). The CDR3 DNA is TGTGCCAGCAGCCAATATGGGGACACTGAAGCTTTCTTT. Its translation is CASSQYGDTEAFF.

This clonotype was seen many times. The chain combines TRBV19 with TRBJ2-5, with 12 bases matching TRBD1. The trim removed 4 bases at V and 5 bases at J, leaving 8 bases unmatched. CDR1 LNHDA and CDR2 SQIVND come from the germline V gene (reference sequence). The CDR3 length is 16 residues. The CDR3 is CASSTPGTGGAETQYF. DNA of the CDR3: TGTGCCAGTAGTACTCCCGGGACAGGGGGCGCCGAGACCCAGTACTTC.

This clonotype has only a few counts. This may be a read error: a much more frequent sequence differs by one nucleotide. This chain joins TRBV2 and TRBJ1-1, with D possibly matching TRBD1 (5 bases). The CDR3 covers 15 residues. Trimming took 3 bases from V and 6 from J, leaving 17 bases between them. Germline V lookup: CDR1 SNHLY, CDR2 FYNNEI. CDR3 sequence: CASSDLKPGDSEAFF. CDR3 sequence (DNA): TGTGCCAGCAGTGACTTGAAACCCGGGGACTCTGAAGCTTTCTTT.

J is TRBJ2-5 and V is TRBV6-1, with 11 bases lining up with TRBD2. This CDR3 contains 14 residues. Losses at the gene ends were 8 bases for V and 5 bases for J; bases not matched to a gene: 7. The germline V gene has CDR1 MNHNS and CDR2 SASEGT. CDR3 residues: CASRLAGGSETQYF. The CDR3 nucleotides read TGTGCCAGCCGGCTAGCGGGAGGATCGGAGACCCAGTACTTC.

This clonotype was seen ten or more times. The chain couples TRBV24-1 to TRBJ2-5; 12 nucleotides agree with TRBD2. After removal of 4 bases from V and 5 bases from J, the junction contained 7 bases not matched to a gene. The CDR3 has 16 residues. Germline CDR1 and CDR2: KGHDR and SFDVKD. This CDR3 is CATSDRLAGESETQYF. CDR3 nucleotides: TGTGCCACCAGTGACCGACTAGCGGGAGAGTCGGAGACCCAGTACTTC.

V gene TRBV6-1 combines with J gene TRBJ2-6, with D possibly matching TRBD2 (5 bases). The V and J ends lost 6 bases and 0 bases respectively, with 9 bases between them. The CDR3 runs to 15 residues. The germline V gene encodes CDR1 MNHNS and CDR2 SASEGT. The CDR3 here is CASSPTSSGANVLTF. DNA of the CDR3: TGTGCCAGCAGCCCAACTAGCTCTGGGGCCAACGTCCTGACTTTC.

This clonotype was found many times. This chain joins TRBV7-2 and TRBJ1-6; D might be TRBD1 (5 bases). Trimming left V 1 base short and J 10 bases short, with 14 bases between. Per germline, CDR1 SGHTA and CDR2 FQGNSA. This CDR3 is 15 amino acids long. The CDR3 here is CASSLGQGSVSPLHF. The CDR3 DNA follows: TGTGCCAGCAGCTTAGGTCAGGGTTCCGTCTCACCCCTCCACTTT. The full variable domain, in which reference TRBV7-2 and TRBJ1-6 provide the parts outside the CDR3, is GAGVSQSPSNKVTEKGKDVELRCDPISGHTALYWYRQSLGQGLEFLIYFQGNSAPDKSGLPSDRFSAERTGGSVSTLTIQRTQQEDSAVYLCASSLGQGSVSPLHFGNGTRLTVT.

The chain carries TRBV20-1 and TRBJ2-7, with 12 bases that match TRBD1. Looked up from germline, CDR1 is DFQATT and CDR2 is SNEGSKA (reference sequence). The V gene end was trimmed by 6 bases and the J gene end by 6 bases; junction bases not matched to a gene: 12. CDR3 length: 15 amino acids. The CDR3 here is CSAQNAGQGALEQYF. The CDR3 coding sequence is TGCAGTGCCCAAAACGCGGGACAGGGGGCCCTCGAGCAGTACTTC.

In this sample, this clonotype turned up many times. The chain joins TRBV7-2 to TRBJ2-7, with D perhaps TRBD1 or TRBD2 (6 bases each). This CDR3 region has 13 residues. Germline V gives CDR1 SGHTA, CDR2 FQGNSA. V lost 3 bases to trimming and J lost 6 bases, with 12 bases between them. The CDR3 spells CASSLASGAEQYF. The CDR3 coding sequence is TGTGCCAGCAGCTTGGCTTCGGGGGCCGAGCAGTACTTC.

This clonotype was recorded many times. This chain connects TRBV7-3 to TRBJ2-7, with a weak D call TRBD2 (7 bases). Germline V gene data show CDR1 as SGHTA and CDR2 as FQGTGA. There are 13 residues in the CDR3. Trimming stripped 2 bases from V and 6 bases from J, with 11 bases between. The CDR3 DNA reads as TGTGCCAGCAGCTTAGGTGGGGGGGCCGAGCAGTACTTC. It is translated as CASSLGGGAEQYF. The whole variable domain, filled in from reference TRBV7-3 and TRBJ2-7, reads GAGVSQTPSNKVTEKGKYVELRCDPISGHTALYWYRQSLGQGPEFLIYFQGTGAADDSGLPNDRFFAVRPEGSVSTLKIQRTERGDSAVYLCASSLGGGAEQYFGPGTRLTVT.

This clonotype was counted at least ten times. This chain joins TRBV10-2 and TRBJ2-2; no firm D call. The CDR3 covers 14 residues. Germline V gene lookup returns CDR1 WSHSY and CDR2 SAAADI. The V and J ends lost 2 bases and 1 base respectively, with 5 bases between them. The DNA of the CDR3 is TGCGCCAGCAGTGAGAACAGGAACACCGGGGAGCTGTTTTTT. It yields the protein CASSENRNTGELFF.

This clonotype was observed at least ten times. The chain couples TRBV27 to TRBJ2-2; D perhaps matches TRBD1 (5 bases). Germline lookup yields CDR1 MNHEY and CDR2 SMNVEV (reference sequence). The V gene lost 2 bases and the J gene lost 2 bases, with 9 bases spanning the gap. The CDR3 length is 15 residues. CDR3 bases: TGTGCCAGCAGTTTAGAGTGGGGCAACACCGGGGAGCTGTTTTTT. Protein: CASSLEWGNTGELFF.

This clonotype has a single count. The chain couples TRBV7-2 to TRBJ2-7; TRBD2 is a possible D gene (5 bases). The CDR3 length is 14 residues. CDR1 and CDR2 (germline): SGHTA, FQGNSA. V was clipped by 1 base and J by 5 bases, with 12 bases between them. The CDR3 here is CASSLDGVADEQYF. The CDR3 DNA reads TGTGCCAGCAGCTTAGACGGGGTGGCAGACGAGCAGTACTTC.

Remarks on this clonotype: A much larger clonotype is one base distant, so this may be a read error. CDR3 residues: CASSKRTGRADTQYF. CDR3 coding DNA: TGTGCCAGCAGCAAACGTACCGGACGCGCAGATACGCAGTATTTT. The genes are TRBV6-2 or TRBV6-3 and TRBJ2-3; D ambiguous. This CDR3 has 15 amino acids. Trimming took 6 bases from V and 4 from J, leaving 17 bases between them. In germline, CDR1 is MNHEY, CDR2 SVGEGT.

This clonotype was seen ten or more times. This chain uses TRBV10-3 with TRBJ1-2; 7 bases are shared with TRBD1. CDR1 and CDR2 from the germline V gene are ENHRY and SYGVKD. J lost 8 bases, V lost 3 bases, and 6 bases had no gene match. The CDR3 totals 13 residues. CDR3 amino acids: CAISDDREEGYTF. CDR3 coding DNA: TGTGCCATCAGTGATGACAGGGAGGAAGGCTACACCTTC.

This clonotype was counted many times. The chain joins TRBV20-1 to TRBJ1-5; TRBD1 is a possible D gene (6 bases). Trimming stripped 0 bases from V and 4 bases from J, with 13 bases between. The CDR3 extends over 15 amino acids. Germline CDR1 is DFQATT and CDR2 is SNEGSKA (reference sequence). DNA for the CDR3: TGCAGTGCTAGAGACCCGGGACAATCGAATCAGCCCCAGCATTTT. This gives the protein CSARDPGQSNQPQHF.

The chain uses TRBV6-2 or TRBV6-3 and TRBJ1-5; TRBD1 agrees at 8 bases. The CDR3 totals 14 residues. The trim removed 6 bases at V and 5 bases at J, leaving 6 bases unmatched. Per germline, CDR1 MNHEY and CDR2 SVGEGT. CDR3 coding DNA: TGTGCCAGCAGCTCTCAGGGGGCGCATCAGCCCCAGCATTTT. Translation: CASSSQGAHQPQHF.

This clonotype was counted at least ten times. This chain links TRBV30 with TRBJ1-2; D is unresolved. Looked up from germline, CDR1 is GTSNPN and CDR2 is SVGIG (reference sequence). Trimming cost V 2 bases and J 1 base, with 17 bases left between them. This CDR3 has 16 amino acids. The CDR3 here is CAWSSPLGEFNYGYTF. DNA for the CDR3: TGTGCCTGGAGTTCCCCACTCGGGGAGTTTAACTATGGCTACACCTTC.

This clonotype was counted many times. V usage is TRBV6-2 or TRBV6-3 and J usage is TRBJ2-5; TRBD2 matches at 8 bases. CDR1 MNHEY and CDR2 SVGEGT come from the germline V gene. The V and J ends lost 0 bases and 5 bases, in that order; junction bases with no gene match: 8. The CDR3 runs 16 residues. CDR3 sequence reads: CASSYSRGGVSETQYF. The CDR3 nucleotides read TGTGCCAGCAGTTACTCCCGGGGGGGCGTCTCGGAGACCCAGTACTTC.

This clonotype was observed at least ten times. V is TRBV7-2 and J is TRBJ2-7; 10 nucleotides line up with TRBD1. There are 15 residues in the CDR3. Trimming cost V 5 bases and J 4 bases; bases outside gene matches: 8. Germline V gene lookup returns CDR1 SGHTA and CDR2 FQGNSA. The CDR3 nucleotides read TGTGCCAGCAGCAACTGGGACAGGGGATCTTACGAGCAGTACTTC. Translating gives CASSNWDRGSYEQYF.

V and J are TRBV28 and TRBJ1-6; D is undetermined. V lost 3 bases to trimming and J lost 12 bases, with 6 bases between them. Germline V CDR1 and CDR2: MDHEN, SYDVKM. There are 11 residues in the CDR3. CDR3 residues: CASSFGLPLHF. The CDR3 coding sequence is TGTGCCAGCAGTTTCGGGTTACCCCTCCACTTT. Full variable domain (outside the CDR3, taken from reference TRBV28 and TRBJ1-6): DVKVTQSSRYLVKRTGEKVFLECVQDMDHENMFWYRQDPGLGLRLIYFSYDVKMKEKGDIPEGYSVSREKKERFSLILESASTNQTSMYLCASSFGLPLHFGNGTRLTVT.

The sample holds many counts of this clonotype. The chain has TRBV5-1 and TRBJ2-3; tentative D call: TRBD2 (6 bases). The germline V gene has CDR1 SGHRS and CDR2 YFSETQ. CDR3 length equals 16 residues. V was cut by 4 bases and J by 1 base, with 16 bases left in between. DNA for the CDR3: TGCGCCAGCAGCCGTTCCCCCTCTAGCGGCACAGATACGCAGTATTTT. It specifies CASSRSPSSGTDTQYF.